The present entry profiles one T cell receptor (beta chain) with its context. The germline CDR1 and CDR2 sequences are SGHTA and FQGTGA. The V gene end was trimmed by 3 bases and the J gene end by 2 bases; junction bases not matched to a gene: 5. The CDR3 contains 15 residues. The record originates from a study of identical twins. Via MiXCR, TCRdb re-called the 5' RACE reads, giving one row per CDR3 protein. Of around 490,000 distinct CDR3 sequences listed, approximately 15% are singletons. This sample was shared with a second study, whose subject was yellow fever vaccine responses in identical twins.

V usage is TRBV7-3 and J usage is TRBJ2-7, with 9 bases identical to TRBD1. The TCR was taken from a young woman in good health. Sequences were obtained from CD4+ T cells sorted from blood. CDR3 amino acids: CASSLGQGKAYEQYF. Written as DNA, the CDR3 is TGTGCCAGCAGCTTGGGACAGGGAAAGGCCTACGAGCAGTACTTC.